A single sample is the source of the 23 T cell receptor beta chains below, sequenced in a study of T-cell memory formation after mild COVID-19 (dated by TCRdb to about 2021). Receptor libraries were prepared by 5' RACE. Sequencing took place on an Illumina NovaSeq 6000. TCRdb reprocessing: public reads trimmed at Q25 with fastp, clones called with MiXCR, in-frame beta chains kept. For every CDR3 protein sequence, its rows merge into one entry that carries the most common genes and DNA. This sample is represented by 550,000 to 700,000 distinct CDR3 sequences; about a sixth of them were singletons. The biggest ten clones account for more than 10% of the sample. The sequenced sample was PBMCs or a T cell subset sorted from them (not recorded which). The receptors shown here come from an adult woman who had mild COVID-19 (a few samples of this study predate the infection). The sample titles of this study are shuffled in the database, so cell type and time point are left out; the donor was told from shared clones.

The chain joins TRBV12-3 or TRBV12-4 to TRBJ1-3, with D possibly being TRBD1 (6 bases). V was trimmed by 6 bases and J by 2 bases, leaving 11 bases between them. The CDR3 spans 14 residues. For the CDR3, the DNA is TGTGCCAGCAGAATAGGACAGACTGGAAACACCATATATTTT. Amino acids: CASRIGQTGNTIYF.

There are a few counts of this clonotype. CDR3 DNA: TGTGCCAGCAGCTTAGGGACACCAGAAGCTTTCTTT. Its protein is CASSLGTPEAFF. The chain joins TRBV7-9 to TRBJ1-1; TRBD1 is a possible D gene (5 bases). Germline assignment: CDR1 SEHNR and CDR2 FQNEAQ (reference sequence). V was trimmed by 1 base and J by 8 bases, leaving 8 bases between them. The CDR3 totals 12 residues.

This clonotype has a count of ten or more. The V and J genes are TRBV5-1 and TRBJ2-5; D call uncertain. The V gene lost 6 bases and the J gene lost 3 bases, with 6 bases spanning the gap. The CDR3 totals 11 residues. The germline V gene has CDR1 SGHRS and CDR2 YFSETQ. The CDR3 nucleotides read TGCGCCAGCACGGCCGAAGAGACCCAGTACTTC. It translates to CASTAEETQYF.

This clonotype was seen many times. J is TRBJ2-7 and V is TRBV29-1; possible D gene TRBD2, 6 bases. The CDR3 runs 15 residues. Germline V gene sequence: CDR1 SQVTM, CDR2 ANQGSEA. V was shortened by 0 bases and J by 5 bases, with 17 bases between the two germline ends. The CDR3 bases are TGCAGCGTTGAAGAAGCAGGCAGGAGGGTTGACGAGCAGTACTTC. Its translation: CSVEEAGRRVDEQYF.

This clonotype was detected a few times. V usage is TRBV20-1 and J usage is TRBJ2-3; D is undetermined. Germline V gives CDR1 DFQATT, CDR2 SNEGSKA (reference sequence). This CDR3 comprises 13 residues. V gave up 1 base and J gave up 5 bases, with 10 bases separating them. CDR3 residues: CSARGEFRDTQYF. The DNA of the CDR3 is TGCAGTGCTAGAGGGGAATTCCGAGATACGCAGTATTTT.

This clonotype was seen a handful of times. The chain links TRBV5-1 to TRBJ2-5, with 14 positions matching TRBD2. There are 18 residues in the CDR3. With V trimmed by 1 base and J by 2 bases, 7 bases remained unmatched. CDR1 and CDR2 (germline): SGHRS, YFSETQ. The CDR3 reads CASSLSGTSGGPQETQYF. In nucleotides, the CDR3 is TGCGCCAGCAGCTTGTCCGGGACTAGCGGGGGTCCTCAAGAGACCCAGTACTTC.

This clonotype was seen more than once but under ten times. The CDR3 DNA follows: TGCGCCAGCTCAAGCTCGTGGGGCACATACAATGAGCAGTTCTTC. Protein product: CASSSSWGTYNEQFF. This chain uses TRBV5-1 with TRBJ2-1; maybe TRBD1 (5 bases). The CDR3 has 15 amino acids. Between the trimmed V and J ends, which lost 7 bases and 4 bases, there was a span of 18 bases. Germline CDR1 is SGHRS and CDR2 is YFSETQ.

This clonotype was detected only a few times. This rearrangement joins TRBV20-1 to TRBJ1-1; 8 positions agree with TRBD1. The CDR3 is made up of 13 amino acids. The V gene end was trimmed by 5 bases and the J gene end by 8 bases; junction bases not matched to a gene: 10. Germline V CDR1 and CDR2: DFQATT, SNEGSKA (reference sequence). DNA for the CDR3: TGCAGTGCTTATTCCGGGACAGGCTTCGAAGCTTTCTTT. It yields the protein CSAYSGTGFEAFF.

The chain links TRBV5-1 to TRBJ2-1; 9 bases fit TRBD1. This CDR3 comprises 14 residues. Trimming took 2 bases from V and 8 from J; bases not matched to a gene: 5. Germline values: CDR1 SGHRS, CDR2 YFSETQ. CDR3 in amino acids: CASSLGTGLDEQFF. The CDR3 nucleotides are TGCGCCAGCAGCTTAGGGACAGGGCTAGATGAGCAGTTCTTC.

V and J are TRBV3-1 and TRBJ2-1, with D unresolved. The CDR3 is 15 amino acids. Germline V CDR1 and CDR2: LGHDT, YNNKEL (reference sequence). The V end lost 0 bases, the J end lost 0 bases, and 6 bases lay between the germline ends. The CDR3, as DNA: TGTGCCAGCAGCCAAGAGGTCAGCTCCTACAATGAGCAGTTCTTC. It codes for CASSQEVSSYNEQFF.

The J gene is TRBJ2-7, the V gene TRBV29-1; weak D call: TRBD2 (5 bases). Per the germline V gene, CDR1 is SQVTM and CDR2 is ANQGSEA. The CDR3 length is 11 residues. Trimming left V 4 bases short and J 2 bases short, with 6 bases between. The CDR3 spells CSVVEAYEQYF. For the CDR3, the DNA is TGCAGCGTTGTGGAGGCCTACGAGCAGTACTTC.

The chain recombines TRBV6-5 with TRBJ2-3; 10 bases line up with TRBD2. The length of the CDR3 is 17 residues. Germline trimming cut 3 bases from V and 2 bases from J; bases unmatched to any gene: 8. Germline V gives CDR1 MNHEY, CDR2 SVGAGI. For the CDR3, the DNA is TGTGCCAGCAGTTATAGGGTAGCGGGGGGATCCACAGATACGCAGTATTTT. As protein: CASSYRVAGGSTDTQYF.

V usage is TRBV6-5 and J usage is TRBJ2-1, with D possibly called TRBD1 or TRBD2 (7 bases each). With 5 bases removed from V and 12 bases from J, the gap between germline ends came to 14 bases. The CDR3 extends over 12 amino acids. CDR1 MNHEY and CDR2 SVGAGI come from the germline V gene. CDR3 loop: CASSRQGGRQFF. The CDR3 DNA is TGTGCCAGCAGTCGGCAGGGGGGGAGGCAGTTCTTC.

DNA of the CDR3: TGTGCCAGTAGTATTAGGTGGAGCACTGAAGCTTTCTTT. It is translated as CASSIRWSTEAFF. The chain joins TRBV19 to TRBJ1-1; D call uncertain. V was cut by 3 bases and J by 4 bases, with 9 bases left in between. CDR1 and CDR2 (germline): LNHDA, SQIVND (reference sequence). CDR3 size: 13 residues.

In this sample, this clonotype turned up a few times. CDR3 nucleotides: TGTGCCAGCAGCTCATATGGACTAGGGGAGACCCAGTACTTC. Translating it yields CASSSYGLGETQYF. V is TRBV11-2 and J is TRBJ2-5; the match to TRBD2 covers 7 bases. CDR3 length: 14 residues. V lost 4 bases and J lost 5; bases outside the gene matches: 7. Germline values: CDR1 SGHAT, CDR2 FQNNGV.

This clonotype showed up just a few times. The chain joins TRBV12-3 or TRBV12-4 to TRBJ2-7; no clear D gene. The ends were cut back, 3 bases at V and 7 bases at J, with 19 bases in the middle. This CDR3 spans 15 amino acids. This CDR3 reads CASSFEVPGRNEQYF. CDR3 sequence (DNA): TGTGCCAGCAGTTTTGAGGTCCCAGGTCGGAATGAGCAGTACTTC.

In its sample, this clonotype was seen a few times. The rearrangement links TRBV20-1 to TRBJ2-7, with 11 bases aligning to TRBD1. The CDR3 extends over 15 amino acids. V trimming: 0 bases; J trimming: 2 bases; junction bases outside the gene matches: 3. Germline V gene sequence: CDR1 DFQATT, CDR2 SNEGSKA (reference sequence). In nucleotides, the CDR3 is TGCAGTGCTAGAGATCCGGGACAGGGGGCCTACGAGCAGTACTTC. Residues: CSARDPGQGAYEQYF.

DNA of the CDR3: TGTGCCGTTTGGGAGTGGGGGTCCTCCTACAATGAGCAGTTCTTC. This gives the protein CAVWEWGSSYNEQFF. The chain combines TRBV15 with TRBJ2-1; D may be TRBD1 or TRBD2 (5 bases each). From germline, CDR1 is LNHNV and CDR2 YYDKDF (reference sequence). This CDR3 comprises 15 residues. V lost 11 bases and J 0 bases, leaving 17 bases between the germline ends.

V usage is TRBV7-9 and J usage is TRBJ1-1; D unclear. V was shortened by 11 bases and J by 3 bases, with 4 bases between the two germline ends. This CDR3 contains 9 residues. CDR1 and CDR2 (germline): SEHNR, FQNEAQ (reference sequence). The DNA for the CDR3 is TGTGCCGGTGACACTGAAGCTTTCTTT. Translating gives CAGDTEAFF. Variable domain in full (rest from reference TRBV7-9 and TRBJ1-1): DTGVSQNPRHKITKRGQNVTFRCDPISEHNRLYWYRQTLGQGPEFLTYFQNEAQLEKSRLLSDRFSAERPKGSFSTLEIQRTEQGDSAMYLCAGDTEAFFGQGTRLTVV.

The chain joins TRBV19 to TRBJ2-1; 8 bases are a match to TRBD1. Germline values: CDR1 LNHDA, CDR2 SQIVND (reference sequence). The trim removed 0 bases at V and 7 bases at J, leaving 11 bases unmatched. The length of the CDR3 is 17 residues. The CDR3 nucleotides are TGTGCCAGTAGTATAGACTTCGCGACAGGGGTTCAGAATGAGCAGTTCTTC. It encodes CASSIDFATGVQNEQFF.

The rearrangement uses TRBV30 and TRBJ2-3, with unresolved D. Germline V gene lookup returns CDR1 GTSNPN and CDR2 SVGIG (reference sequence). The CDR3 totals 13 residues. The germline V and J ends were trimmed by 2 bases and 5 bases, with 11 bases remaining between them. The CDR3 bases are TGTGCCTGGAGTCGGCCCTGGGAAGATACGCAGTATTTT. Amino acid sequence: CAWSRPWEDTQYF.

This clonotype was counted many times. The gene calls are TRBV4-1 and TRBJ1-4, with D possibly matching TRBD1 (5 bases). The CDR3 contains 17 residues. Trimming stripped 3 bases from V and 0 bases from J, with 14 bases between. Germline V gives CDR1 MGHRA, CDR2 YSYEKL. Here the CDR3 reads CASSQAPHRSTNEKLFF. The CDR3 DNA follows: TGCGCCAGCAGCCAGGCTCCTCACAGGTCAACTAATGAAAAACTGTTTTTT.

The sample holds a few counts of this clonotype. This chain joins TRBV6-5 and TRBJ2-7; D is perhaps TRBD1 (5 bases). V was pared by 11 bases and J by 7 bases, with 18 bases between. Looked up from germline, CDR1 is MNHEY and CDR2 is SVGAGI. CDR3 length: 12 amino acids. In DNA, the CDR3 is TGTGCCTCAGCAGCAGCCCCAGGGGAGCAGTACTTC. This translates into CASAAAPGEQYF.